The 19 T cell receptor beta chains given below trace back to one sample, sequenced in a study of shared clonotypes between healthy human individuals. Using immunoSEQ multiplex PCR, the repertoire was profiled, and TCRdb retains in-frame clones only, with some absent. The top ten clones hold 1.7% of a sample with around 750,000 clones, approximately 74% of them seen once. The specimen was memory CD4+ T cells sorted from blood. As to subset: CD45RA-negative fraction. These receptors originate from a woman aged 25 to 39 in good health.

V gene TRBV5-1 combines with J gene TRBJ2-3; 8 positions match TRBD1. The J segment lost 6 bases and the V segment lost 5 bases, leaving 8 bases of the junction unmatched. Germline CDR1 and CDR2: SGHRS and YFSETQ. This CDR3 region has 14 residues. CDR3 in DNA: TGCGCCAGCAGTTCTCAGGGGGCGTCGGATACGCAGTATTTT. Its protein product is CASSSQGASDTQYF. The full variable domain, with the rest looked up from reference TRBV5-1 and TRBJ2-3, is KAGVTQTPRYLIKTRGQQVTLSCSPISGHRSVSWYQQTPGQGLQFLFEYFSETQRNKGNFPGRFSGRQFSNSRSEMNVSTLELGDSALYLCASSSQGASDTQYFGPGTRLTVL.

The chain employs TRBV19 and TRBJ2-7, with 11 nucleotides matching TRBD2. V gave up 4 bases and J gave up 3 bases; unmatched junction bases: 8. In germline, CDR1 is LNHDA, CDR2 SQIVND (reference sequence). The CDR3 covers 16 residues. CDR3 bases: TGTGCCAGTAGTACATCACTAGCGGGAGACTACTACGAGCAGTACTTC. Translating gives CASSTSLAGDYYEQYF.

The chain has TRBV19 and TRBJ2-1; 9 positions agree with TRBD2. The CDR3 contains 15 residues. Germline CDR1 is LNHDA and CDR2 is SQIVND (reference sequence). V lost 5 bases to trimming and J lost 5 bases; unmatched junction nucleotides: 7. The CDR3 sequence: CASSGLAGNNNEQFF. The CDR3 coding sequence is TGTGCCAGTAGTGGGCTAGCGGGAAATAACAATGAGCAGTTCTTC.

The chain uses TRBV11-2 and TRBJ2-1, with TRBD1 identical over 10 bases. The CDR3 loop spans 17 amino acids. V was clipped by 7 bases and J by 6 bases; unmatched bases: 15. CDR1 and CDR2 from the germline V gene are SGHAT and FQNNGV. The CDR3 loop is CASTSLEGQGISNEQFF. As DNA, the CDR3 is TGTGCCAGCACCTCATTAGAGGGACAGGGGATAAGCAATGAGCAGTTCTTC.

The chain links TRBV27 to TRBJ2-7; weak D call: TRBD2 (7 bases). Germline CDR1 is MNHEY and CDR2 is SMNVEV (reference sequence). This CDR3 has 12 residues. V was trimmed by 7 bases and J by 7 bases, leaving 14 bases between them. The DNA for the CDR3 is TGTGCCAGCACCTCCGGGGGGCGTGAGCAGTACTTC. Amino acids: CASTSGGREQYF.

This clone was counted between two and nine times. This chain uses TRBV5-1 with TRBJ2-1; D is undetermined. CDR1 SGHRS and CDR2 YFSETQ come from the germline V gene. Trimming stripped 0 bases from V and 5 bases from J, with 9 bases between. The CDR3 runs 14 residues. The CDR3 nucleotides read TGCGCCAGCAGCTTGGTAGCAGATAACAATGAGCAGTTCTTC. Translated: CASSLVADNNEQFF.

The genes are TRBV5-1 and TRBJ2-1; weak D call: TRBD2 (6 bases). In germline, CDR1 is SGHRS, CDR2 YFSETQ. Trimming left V 4 bases short and J 1 base short, with 12 bases between. The CDR3 has 15 amino acids. CDR3 sequence reads: CASSPSSASYNEQFF. The CDR3 DNA sequence: TGCGCCAGCAGCCCGTCTAGCGCTTCCTACAATGAGCAGTTCTTC.

Concerning this clone: A much larger clone differs by one base, so this may be a read error. The genes are TRBV5-4 and TRBJ2-2; D unclear. In germline, CDR1 is SGHNT, CDR2 YYREEE (reference sequence). This CDR3 is 14 amino acids long. Between the trimmed V and J ends, which lost 0 bases and 4 bases, there was a span of 7 bases. The CDR3 nucleotides are TGTGCCAGCAGCTTGGCAGGCTTCACCGGGGAGCTGTTTTTT. Amino acid sequence: CASSLAGFTGELFF.

The chain couples TRBV2 to TRBJ1-1, with D possibly matching TRBD1 (6 bases). There are 10 residues in the CDR3. Trimming pared 7 bases from V and 11 bases from J, leaving 11 bases between. The germline gives CDR1 SNHLY, CDR2 FYNNEI. CDR3 nucleotides: TGTGCCAGCACTACAGGGTCGGCTTTCTTT. As protein: CASTTGSAFF.

The rearrangement uses TRBV10-1 and TRBJ2-1, with TRBD2 matching over 7 bases. The germline V gene encodes CDR1 WNHNN and CDR2 SYGVQD (reference sequence). This CDR3 is built from 15 residues. V lost 3 bases, J lost 4 bases, and 6 bases stayed unmatched. The chain's CDR3 is CASSDRAGLYNEQFF. DNA of the CDR3: TGCGCCAGCAGTGATCGAGCGGGGCTATACAATGAGCAGTTCTTC.

This clone was picked up a small number of times. The V call is TRBV6-5, the J call TRBJ1-3; the D is unclear. Germline V gives CDR1 MNHEY, CDR2 SVGAGI. V was shortened by 8 bases and J by 2 bases, with 13 bases between the two germline ends. This CDR3 has 14 amino acids. The CDR3 bases are TGTGCCAGCCTCGACGCCTTTGCTGGAAACACCATATATTTT. Amino acids: CASLDAFAGNTIYF.

The rearrangement uses TRBV7-2 and TRBJ2-5; 7 positions agree with TRBD1. Per germline, CDR1 SGHTA and CDR2 FQGNSA. The CDR3 loop spans 14 amino acids. Germline trimming cut 1 base from V and 3 bases from J; bases unmatched to any gene: 2. The CDR3 DNA sequence: TGTGCCAGCAGCTTAGATCAGGGGGAAGAGACCCAGTACTTC. This translates into CASSLDQGEETQYF.

Worth noting for this clone: This CDR3 is also generated by other DNA sequences in the sample. The rearrangement links TRBV5-1 to TRBJ2-1; D is perhaps TRBD2 (5 bases). Germline V gives CDR1 SGHRS, CDR2 YFSETQ. The CDR3 runs 13 residues. V lost 1 base, J lost 7 bases, and 9 bases lay in between. The CDR3 DNA reads as TGCGCCAGCAGCTTGCGGAGCGGTAATGAGCAGTTCTTC. This codes for CASSLRSGNEQFF.

V and J are TRBV30 and TRBJ1-5; D is possibly TRBD1 (5 bases). This CDR3 spans 14 amino acids. The ends were cut back, 3 bases at V and 2 bases at J, with 11 bases in the middle. CDR1 is GTSNPN, CDR2 SVGIG, per germline (reference sequence). The CDR3 is CAWRLQGGNQPQHF. The DNA of the CDR3 is TGTGCCTGGAGGCTCCAGGGCGGCAATCAGCCCCAGCATTTT.

In DNA, the CDR3 is TGCGCCAGCAAGACTAGCGGGGAACACAATGAGCAGTTCTTC. Protein product: CASKTSGEHNEQFF. The chain carries TRBV5-1 and TRBJ2-1, with 11 nucleotides matching TRBD2. The CDR3 has 14 residues. V shed 6 bases, J shed 5 bases, and the junction held 4 bases outside the gene matches. Germline lookup yields CDR1 SGHRS and CDR2 YFSETQ.

The rearrangement uses TRBV2 and TRBJ1-1; no reliable D call. Trimming stripped 4 bases from V and 1 base from J, with 10 bases between. From germline, CDR1 is SNHLY and CDR2 FYNNEI. The CDR3 loop spans 14 amino acids. CDR3 sequence: CASSVWTGNTEAFF. The CDR3 DNA sequence: TGTGCCAGCAGTGTGTGGACCGGGAACACTGAAGCTTTCTTT.

This chain connects TRBV6-6 to TRBJ2-7, with 7 nucleotides matching TRBD1. CDR3 length equals 15 residues. J was trimmed by 3 bases and V by 4 bases; bases with no gene match: 9. Germline lookup yields CDR1 MNHNY and CDR2 SVGAGI (reference sequence). The CDR3 nucleotides are TGTGCCAGCAGTTTCCCCCGGGACAGCCGCTACGAGCAGTACTTC. Its protein is CASSFPRDSRYEQYF.

The chain links TRBV29-1 to TRBJ2-3; a weak D match, TRBD2 (5 bases). Germline loops: CDR1 SQVTM, CDR2 ANQGSEA. This CDR3 is built from 16 residues. Trimming left V 0 bases short and J 3 bases short, with 16 bases between. The CDR3 reads CSVEDPLRDTTDTQYF. CDR3 DNA sequence: TGCAGCGTTGAAGACCCCCTCCGGGATACAACAGATACGCAGTATTTT.

The J gene is TRBJ1-4, the V gene TRBV27, with 12 bases fitting TRBD1. Germline values: CDR1 MNHEY, CDR2 SMNVEV (reference sequence). V gave up 5 bases and J gave up 3 bases; unmatched junction bases: 4. This CDR3 comprises 16 residues. The CDR3: CASSLGTGGSNEKLFF. In DNA form, the CDR3 reads TGTGCCAGCAGTCTCGGGACAGGGGGCTCTAATGAAAAACTGTTTTTT.